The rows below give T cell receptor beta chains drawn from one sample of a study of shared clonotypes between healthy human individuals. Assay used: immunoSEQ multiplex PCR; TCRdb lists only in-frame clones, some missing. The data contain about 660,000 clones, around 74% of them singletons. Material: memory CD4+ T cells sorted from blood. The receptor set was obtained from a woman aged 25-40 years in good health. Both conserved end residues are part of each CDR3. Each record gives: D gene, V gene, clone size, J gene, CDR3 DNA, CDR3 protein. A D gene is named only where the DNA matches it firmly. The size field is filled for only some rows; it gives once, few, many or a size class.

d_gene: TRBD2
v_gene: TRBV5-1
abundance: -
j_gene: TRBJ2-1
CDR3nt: TGCGCCAGCAGCGAGGGGACTAGCGGCCTGGAGCAGTTCTTC
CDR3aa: CASSEGTSGLEQFF

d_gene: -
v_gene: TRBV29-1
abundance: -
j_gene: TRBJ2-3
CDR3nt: TGCAGCGGCAGAGTTCTGGATACGCAGTATTTT
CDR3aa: CSGRVLDTQYF

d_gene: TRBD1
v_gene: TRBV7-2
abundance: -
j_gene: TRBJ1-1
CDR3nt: TGTGCCAGCAGCTTTTCCGGGACAGGAGGCAGAGAAGCTTTCTTT
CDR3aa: CASSFSGTGGREAFF

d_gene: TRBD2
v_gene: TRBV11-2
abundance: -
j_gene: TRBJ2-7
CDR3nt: TGTGCCAGCAGCGTGACTAGCGGGTTCTCCTACGAGCAGTACTTC
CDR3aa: CASSVTSGFSYEQYF

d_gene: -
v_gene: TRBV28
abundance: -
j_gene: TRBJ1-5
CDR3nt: TGTGCCAGCAGTTTACTGGGTGTGCGTCAGCCCCAGCATTTT
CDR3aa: CASSLLGVRQPQHF

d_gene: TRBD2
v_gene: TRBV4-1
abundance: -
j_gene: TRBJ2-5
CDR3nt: TGCGCCAGCAGCCAAGTCGGGACTAGCGGAGGTCAAGAGACCCAGTACTTC
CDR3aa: CASSQVGTSGGQETQYF

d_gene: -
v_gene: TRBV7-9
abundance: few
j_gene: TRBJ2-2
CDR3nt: TGTGCCAGCAGCTTAAGTCAAAGCTCCAACACCGGGGAGCTGTTTTTT
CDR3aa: CASSLSQSSNTGELFF

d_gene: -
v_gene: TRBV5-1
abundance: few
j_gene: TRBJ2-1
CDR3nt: TGCGCCAGCAGCGCCGGACGGAACAATGAGCAGTTCTTC
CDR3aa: CASSAGRNNEQFF

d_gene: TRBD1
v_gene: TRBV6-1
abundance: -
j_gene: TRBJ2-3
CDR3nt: TGTGCCAGCAGTGAAACCAAGGGGGCCGCAGATACGCAGTATTTT
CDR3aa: CASSETKGAADTQYF

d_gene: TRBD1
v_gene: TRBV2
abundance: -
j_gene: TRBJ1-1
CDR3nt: TGTGCCAGGGGACAGGGGGTAACTGAAGCTTTCTTT
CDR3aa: CARGQGVTEAFF

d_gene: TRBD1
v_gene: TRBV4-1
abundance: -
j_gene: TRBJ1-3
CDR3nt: TGCGCCAGCAGCCAAGAGGACAGGGTTGGAAACACCATATATTTT
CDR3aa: CASSQEDRVGNTIYF

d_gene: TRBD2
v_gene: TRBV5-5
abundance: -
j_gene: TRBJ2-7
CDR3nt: TGTGCCAGCAGCTTCGGTAGCGGGAGGGTTGCATCCTACGAGCAGTACTTC
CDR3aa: CASSFGSGRVASYEQYF

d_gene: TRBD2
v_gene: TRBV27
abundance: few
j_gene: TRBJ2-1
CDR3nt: TGTGCCAGCAGAGGACTAGCTCCTTTGGGTGAGCAGTTCTTC
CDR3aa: CASRGLAPLGEQFF